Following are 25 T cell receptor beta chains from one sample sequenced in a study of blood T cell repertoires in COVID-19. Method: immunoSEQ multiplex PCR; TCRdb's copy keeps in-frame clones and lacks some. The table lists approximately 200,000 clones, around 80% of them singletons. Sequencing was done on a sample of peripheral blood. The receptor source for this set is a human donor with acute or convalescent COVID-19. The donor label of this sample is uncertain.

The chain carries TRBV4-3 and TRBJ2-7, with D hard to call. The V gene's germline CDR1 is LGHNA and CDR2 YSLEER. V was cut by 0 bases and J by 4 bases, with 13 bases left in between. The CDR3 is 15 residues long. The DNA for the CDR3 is TGCGCCAGCAGCCAAGAAAGTGCCGGGTTTTACGAGCAGTACTTC. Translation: CASSQESAGFYEQYF.

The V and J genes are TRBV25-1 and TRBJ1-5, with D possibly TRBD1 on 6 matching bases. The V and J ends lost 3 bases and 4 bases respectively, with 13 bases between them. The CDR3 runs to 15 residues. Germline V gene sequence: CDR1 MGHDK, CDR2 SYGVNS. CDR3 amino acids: CASSDAGAPNQPQHF. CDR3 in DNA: TGTGCCAGCAGTGACGCAGGGGCGCCGAATCAGCCCCAGCATTTT.

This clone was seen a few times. The CDR3 DNA is TGTGCCAGCAGCAAGGGGGTAGCGGGAGGAACAGATACGCAGTATTTT. It specifies CASSKGVAGGTDTQYF. The chain couples TRBV5-6 to TRBJ2-3; 10 nucleotides match TRBD2. This CDR3 region has 16 residues. V gave up 4 bases and J gave up 3 bases; unmatched junction bases: 8. CDR1 is SGHDT and CDR2 is YYEEEE in the germline V gene. Looking up the rest from reference TRBV5-6 and TRBJ2-3 gives the full variable domain: DAGVTQSPTHLIKTRGQQVTLRCSPKSGHDTVSWYQQALGQGPQFIFQYYEEEERQRGNFPDRFSGHQFPNYSSELNVNALLLGDSALYLCASSKGVAGGTDTQYFGPGTRLTVL.

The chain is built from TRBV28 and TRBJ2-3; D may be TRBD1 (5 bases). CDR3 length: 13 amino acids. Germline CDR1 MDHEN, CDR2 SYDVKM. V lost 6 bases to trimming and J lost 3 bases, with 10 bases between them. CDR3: CASRSSGTDTQYF. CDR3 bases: TGTGCCAGCAGGAGTTCAGGGACAGATACGCAGTATTTT. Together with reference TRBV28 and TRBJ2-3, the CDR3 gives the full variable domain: DVKVTQSSRYLVKRTGEKVFLECVQDMDHENMFWYRQDPGLGLRLIYFSYDVKMKEKGDIPEGYSVSREKKERFSLILESASTNQTSMYLCASRSSGTDTQYFGPGTRLTVL.

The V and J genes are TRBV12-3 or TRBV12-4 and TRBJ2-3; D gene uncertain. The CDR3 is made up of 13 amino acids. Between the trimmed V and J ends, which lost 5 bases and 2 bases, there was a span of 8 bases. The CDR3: CASSHRVTDTQYF. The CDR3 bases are TGTGCCAGCAGTCACAGAGTCACAGATACGCAGTATTTT.

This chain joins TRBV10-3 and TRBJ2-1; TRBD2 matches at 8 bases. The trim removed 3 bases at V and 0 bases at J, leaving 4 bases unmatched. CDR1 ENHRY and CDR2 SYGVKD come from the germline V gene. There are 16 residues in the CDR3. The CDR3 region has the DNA TGTGCCATCAGTGAAACTAGCGGAGACTCCTACAATGAGCAGTTCTTC. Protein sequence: CAISETSGDSYNEQFF.

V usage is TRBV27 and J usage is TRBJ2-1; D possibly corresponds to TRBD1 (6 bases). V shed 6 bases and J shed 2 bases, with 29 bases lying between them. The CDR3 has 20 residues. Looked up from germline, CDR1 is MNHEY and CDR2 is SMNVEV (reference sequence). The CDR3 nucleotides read TGTGCCAGCAGCGAGGTGAGGGCCACAGGGAGAGAAATCGCCTACAATGAGCAGTTCTTC. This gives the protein CASSEVRATGREIAYNEQFF.

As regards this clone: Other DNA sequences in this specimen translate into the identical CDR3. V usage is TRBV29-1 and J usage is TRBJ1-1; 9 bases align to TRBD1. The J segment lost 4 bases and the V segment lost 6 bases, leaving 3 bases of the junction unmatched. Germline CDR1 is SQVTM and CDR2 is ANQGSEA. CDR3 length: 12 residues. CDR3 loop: CSVGQGATEAFF. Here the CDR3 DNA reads TGCAGCGTGGGACAGGGCGCCACTGAAGCTTTCTTT.

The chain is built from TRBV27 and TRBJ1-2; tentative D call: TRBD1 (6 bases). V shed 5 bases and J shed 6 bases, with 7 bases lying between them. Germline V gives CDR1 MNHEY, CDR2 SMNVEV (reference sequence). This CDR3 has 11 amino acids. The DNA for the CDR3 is TGTGCCAGCAGTGGACAGAATGGCTACACCTTC. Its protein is CASSGQNGYTF.

The CDR3 DNA reads as TGTGCCAGCAGCGCGGGACAGAACTATGGCTACACCTTC. Protein sequence: CASSAGQNYGYTF. The V and J genes are TRBV7-2 and TRBJ1-2, with 7 bases that match TRBD1. Germline assignment: CDR1 SGHTA and CDR2 FQGNSA. Trimming removed 5 bases from V and 2 bases from J; junction bases left unmatched: 2. There are 13 residues in the CDR3.

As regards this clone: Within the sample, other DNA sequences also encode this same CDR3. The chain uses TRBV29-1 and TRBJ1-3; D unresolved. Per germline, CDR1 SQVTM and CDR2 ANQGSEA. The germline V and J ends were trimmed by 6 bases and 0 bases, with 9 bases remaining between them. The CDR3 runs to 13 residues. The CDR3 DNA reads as TGCAGCGTGTTGGCGGGCTCTGGAAACACCATATATTTT. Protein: CSVLAGSGNTIYF.

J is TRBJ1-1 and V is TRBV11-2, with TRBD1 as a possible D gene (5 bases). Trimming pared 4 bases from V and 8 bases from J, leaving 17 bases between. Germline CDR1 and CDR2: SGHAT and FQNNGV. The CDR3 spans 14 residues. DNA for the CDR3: TGTGCCAGCAGCTCGGGGGGGTCTTCGGCGGAAGCTTTCTTT. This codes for CASSSGGSSAEAFF.

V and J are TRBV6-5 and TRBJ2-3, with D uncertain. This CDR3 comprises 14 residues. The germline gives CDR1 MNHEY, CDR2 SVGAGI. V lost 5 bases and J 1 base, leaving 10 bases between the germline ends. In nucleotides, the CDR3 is TGTGCCAGCAGTCCTACGTCTGGCACAGATACGCAGTATTTT. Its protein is CASSPTSGTDTQYF.

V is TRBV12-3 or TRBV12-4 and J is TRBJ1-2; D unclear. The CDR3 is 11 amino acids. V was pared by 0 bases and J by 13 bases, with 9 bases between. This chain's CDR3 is CASSLAQRLTF. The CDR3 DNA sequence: TGTGCCAGCAGTTTAGCCCAGAGGCTCACCTTC.

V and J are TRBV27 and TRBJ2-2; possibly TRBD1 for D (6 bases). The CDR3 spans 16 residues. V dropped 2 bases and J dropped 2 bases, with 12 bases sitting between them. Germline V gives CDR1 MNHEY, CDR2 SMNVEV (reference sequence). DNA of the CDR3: TGTGCCAGCAGTTTAGGAGGACAGACCAACACCGGGGAGCTGTTTTTT. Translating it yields CASSLGGQTNTGELFF.

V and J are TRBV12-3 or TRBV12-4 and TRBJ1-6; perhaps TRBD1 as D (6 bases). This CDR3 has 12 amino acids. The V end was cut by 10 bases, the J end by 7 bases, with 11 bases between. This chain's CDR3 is CAIRRGNSPLHF. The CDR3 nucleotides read TGTGCCATCAGGAGGGGGAATTCACCCCTCCACTTT.

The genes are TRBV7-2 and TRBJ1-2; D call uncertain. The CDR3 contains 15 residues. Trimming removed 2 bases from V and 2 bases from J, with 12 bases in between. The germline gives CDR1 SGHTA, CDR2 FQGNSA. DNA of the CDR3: TGTGCCAGCAGCTTAAGGGCCCGAGGGAACTATGGCTACACCTTC. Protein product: CASSLRARGNYGYTF.

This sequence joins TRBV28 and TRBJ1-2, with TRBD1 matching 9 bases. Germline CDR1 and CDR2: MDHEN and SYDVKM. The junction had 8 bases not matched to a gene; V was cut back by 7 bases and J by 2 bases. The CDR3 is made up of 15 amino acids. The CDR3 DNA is TGTGCCAGCACCAGGGGAGGACAGGGGAACTATGGCTACACCTTC. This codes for CASTRGGQGNYGYTF.

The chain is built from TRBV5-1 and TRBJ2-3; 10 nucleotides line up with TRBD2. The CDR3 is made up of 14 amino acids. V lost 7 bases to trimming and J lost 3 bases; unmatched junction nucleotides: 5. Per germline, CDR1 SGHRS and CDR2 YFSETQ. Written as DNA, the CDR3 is TGCGCCAGCCGGACTAGCGGAACTACAGATACGCAGTATTTT. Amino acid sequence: CASRTSGTTDTQYF.

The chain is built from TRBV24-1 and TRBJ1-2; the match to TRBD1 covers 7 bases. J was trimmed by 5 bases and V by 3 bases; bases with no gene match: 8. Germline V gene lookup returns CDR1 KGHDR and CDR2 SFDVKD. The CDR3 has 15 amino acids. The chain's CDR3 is CATSDGTAEWYGYTF. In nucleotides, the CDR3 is TGTGCCACCAGTGATGGGACAGCAGAGTGGTATGGCTACACCTTC.

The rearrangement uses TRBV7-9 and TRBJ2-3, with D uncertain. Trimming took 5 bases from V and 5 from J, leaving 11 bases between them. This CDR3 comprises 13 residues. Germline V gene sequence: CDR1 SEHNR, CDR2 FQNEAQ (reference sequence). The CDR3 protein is CASSPPNQDTQYF. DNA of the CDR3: TGTGCCAGCAGCCCCCCCAATCAAGATACGCAGTATTTT. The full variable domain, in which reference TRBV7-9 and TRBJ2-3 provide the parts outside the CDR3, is DTGVSQNPRHKITKRGQNVTFRCDPISEHNRLYWYRQTLGQGPEFLTYFQNEAQLEKSRLLSDRFSAERPKGSFSTLEIQRTEQGDSAMYLCASSPPNQDTQYFGPGTRLTVL.

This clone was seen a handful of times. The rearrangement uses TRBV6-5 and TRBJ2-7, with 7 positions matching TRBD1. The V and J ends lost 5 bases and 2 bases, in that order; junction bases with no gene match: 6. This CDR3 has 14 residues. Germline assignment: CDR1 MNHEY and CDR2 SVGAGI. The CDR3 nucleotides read TGTGCCAGCAGTCCTAGGGGGCCACCCTACGAGCAGTACTTC. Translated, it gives CASSPRGPPYEQYF.

The CDR3 region is CASSFQGAHEQYF. The CDR3 DNA follows: TGTGCCAGCAGCTTCCAGGGGGCCCACGAGCAGTACTTC. The chain employs TRBV7-3 and TRBJ2-7, with 8 bases matching TRBD1. CDR3 length: 13 residues. V shed 3 bases and J 5 bases; nucleotides not matched to a gene: 3. Germline V gene sequence: CDR1 SGHTA, CDR2 FQGTGA.

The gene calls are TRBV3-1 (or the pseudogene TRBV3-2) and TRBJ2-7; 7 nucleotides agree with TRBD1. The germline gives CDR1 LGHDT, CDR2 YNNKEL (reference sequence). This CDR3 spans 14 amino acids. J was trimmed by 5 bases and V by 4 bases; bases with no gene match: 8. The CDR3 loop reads CASSPRTGTNEQYF. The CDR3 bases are TGTGCCAGCAGCCCCCGGACAGGTACCAACGAGCAGTACTTC.

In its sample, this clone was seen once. In DNA form, the CDR3 reads TGTGCCAGCAGTGAAGACAGGGGGCAAGACGGTGGCTACACCTTC. It encodes CASSEDRGQDGGYTF. The chain couples TRBV25-1 to TRBJ1-2; 10 nucleotides line up with TRBD1. Germline V lookup: CDR1 MGHDK, CDR2 SYGVNS. This CDR3 contains 15 residues. V gave up 2 bases and J gave up 7 bases; unmatched junction bases: 7.